This is a list of T cell receptor beta chains from one sample in a study of shared clonotypes between healthy human individuals. Clones were sequenced by immunoSEQ multiplex PCR, and TCRdb holds only the in-frame ones, with some missing. The sample carries approximately 2,000,000 clones, about 93% recorded once. Sequencing was carried out using naive CD8+ T cells from PBMCs. These receptors all stem from a man between 18 and 29 years old in good health. Some clones in this sample may be carry-over from other donors' samples. Each CDR3 is given with its conserved first and last residue. D genes are given only for firm matches. Clone sizes are given selectively: once, few, many, or a class where the clone is expanded.

v_gene: TRBV29-1
j_gene: TRBJ2-7
d_gene: .
abundance: .
CDR3nt: TGCAGCGTTGAAGCCCTGGACTCCTACGAGCAGTACTTC
CDR3aa: CSVEALDSYEQYF

v_gene: TRBV7-9
j_gene: TRBJ2-1
d_gene: .
abundance: few
CDR3nt: TGTGCCAGCAGCTTTAGCTCCTACAATGAGCAGTTCTTC
CDR3aa: CASSFSSYNEQFF

v_gene: TRBV27
j_gene: TRBJ2-1
d_gene: .
abundance: .
CDR3nt: TGTGCCAGCAAGGGGGAAGCCTACAATGAGCAGTTCTTC
CDR3aa: CASKGEAYNEQFF

v_gene: TRBV29-1
j_gene: TRBJ2-3
d_gene: TRBD2
abundance: once
CDR3nt: TGCAGCGTTGCGGGGGAGACTAGCGGGAGGGGATGGGGCACAGATACGCAGTATTTT
CDR3aa: CSVAGETSGRGWGTDTQYF

v_gene: TRBV27
j_gene: TRBJ2-1
d_gene: TRBD1
abundance: .
CDR3nt: TGTGCCAGCAATCCCATCACCGACAGGGGAATCTACAATGAGCAGTTCTTC
CDR3aa: CASNPITDRGIYNEQFF

v_gene: TRBV6-4
j_gene: TRBJ2-3
d_gene: .
abundance: .
CDR3nt: TGTGCCAGCAGTGACGGGGTTACGCAGTATTTT
CDR3aa: CASSDGVTQYF

v_gene: TRBV4-3
j_gene: TRBJ2-3
d_gene: .
abundance: .
CDR3nt: TGCGCCAGCAGCCAAGTCCACAGGCCCACAGATACGCAGTATTTT
CDR3aa: CASSQVHRPTDTQYF

v_gene: TRBV14
j_gene: TRBJ1-1
d_gene: .
abundance: .
CDR3nt: TGTGCCAGCAGCCAAGGACGGGTCACTGAAGCTTTCTTT
CDR3aa: CASSQGRVTEAFF

v_gene: TRBV27
j_gene: TRBJ2-1
d_gene: TRBD2
abundance: .
CDR3nt: TGTGCCAGCAGTTTCGCCTCAACTAGCGGGATTCGAGGCGGGTTCTTC
CDR3aa: CASSFASTSGIRGGFF

v_gene: TRBV9
j_gene: TRBJ2-5
d_gene: .
abundance: .
CDR3nt: TGTGCCAGCAGCAACCCAGGGACCATCCAAGAGACCCAGTACTTC
CDR3aa: CASSNPGTIQETQYF

v_gene: TRBV6-6
j_gene: TRBJ2-7
d_gene: .
abundance: .
CDR3nt: TGTGCCAGCAGTTACTCGGACGCAGCCTACGAGCAGTACTTC
CDR3aa: CASSYSDAAYEQYF

v_gene: TRBV4-2
j_gene: TRBJ1-5
d_gene: .
abundance: .
CDR3nt: TGTGCCAGCAGCCAAGGAACAGGAGATCAGCCCCAGCATTTT
CDR3aa: CASSQGTGDQPQHF

v_gene: TRBV29-1
j_gene: TRBJ1-4
d_gene: .
abundance: .
CDR3nt: TGCAGCGCCGGGATGGACAGAACTAATGAAAAACTGTTTTTT
CDR3aa: CSAGMDRTNEKLFF

v_gene: TRBV7-8
j_gene: TRBJ2-5
d_gene: .
abundance: .
CDR3nt: TGTGCCAGCAGCTTAACTTTCTCGAAGATGGAGACCCAGTACTTC
CDR3aa: CASSLTFSKMETQYF

v_gene: TRBV9
j_gene: TRBJ2-7
d_gene: TRBD2
abundance: .
CDR3nt: TGTGCCAGCAGCGTAAGGGCGGGAGGGCTCCACGAGCAGTACTTC
CDR3aa: CASSVRAGGLHEQYF

v_gene: TRBV19
j_gene: TRBJ1-1
d_gene: TRBD1
abundance: .
CDR3nt: TGTGCCAGTAGTGTGGGACAGCCATCGAACACTGAAGCTTTCTTT
CDR3aa: CASSVGQPSNTEAFF

v_gene: TRBV28
j_gene: TRBJ1-4
d_gene: TRBD1
abundance: .
CDR3nt: TGTGCCAGCAGTCCCGGACAGGGGGCATCAGCAACTAATGAAAAACTGTTTTTT
CDR3aa: CASSPGQGASATNEKLFF

v_gene: TRBV28
j_gene: TRBJ2-1
d_gene: TRBD2
abundance: once
CDR3nt: TGTGCCAGCAGTTTCCCGACTAGCGGGAGGGTCCGGTTCTTC
CDR3aa: CASSFPTSGRVRFF

v_gene: TRBV19
j_gene: TRBJ1-3
d_gene: .
abundance: .
CDR3nt: TGTGCCAGCCGGGACATCCCTTACTCTGGAAACACCATATATTTT
CDR3aa: CASRDIPYSGNTIYF

v_gene: TRBV28
j_gene: TRBJ2-1
d_gene: TRBD2
abundance: .
CDR3nt: TGTGCCAGCAGTTTTATGGGACTAGCGGGTGAGCAGTTCTTC
CDR3aa: CASSFMGLAGEQFF

v_gene: TRBV7-9
j_gene: TRBJ1-1
d_gene: .
abundance: .
CDR3nt: TGTGCCAGCAGCTTAGAGATTAGGGAGGAAGCTTTCTTT
CDR3aa: CASSLEIREEAFF

v_gene: TRBV5-6
j_gene: TRBJ2-5
d_gene: TRBD2
abundance: .
CDR3nt: TGTGCCAGCAGCCTTAGCGGGAGTTGGGAGACCCAGTACTTC
CDR3aa: CASSLSGSWETQYF

v_gene: TRBV19
j_gene: TRBJ1-1
d_gene: .
abundance: .
CDR3nt: TGTGCCAGTAGTCTAACGCAGGGGCGGACTGAAGCTTTCTTT
CDR3aa: CASSLTQGRTEAFF

v_gene: TRBV6-5
j_gene: TRBJ2-1
d_gene: TRBD1
abundance: .
CDR3nt: TGTGCCAGCAGTCCGGGACAGGGGCGATACAATGAGCAGTTCTTC
CDR3aa: CASSPGQGRYNEQFF

v_gene: TRBV29-1
j_gene: TRBJ1-1
d_gene: TRBD1
abundance: .
CDR3nt: TGCAGCGGCGGGACAGGGACGACCCTGAACACTGAAGCTTTCTTT
CDR3aa: CSGGTGTTLNTEAFF

v_gene: TRBV7-8
j_gene: TRBJ2-7
d_gene: TRBD2
abundance: .
CDR3nt: TGTGCCAGCAGCTCTCTCGTACTAGCGGAGGACTACGAGCAGTACTTC
CDR3aa: CASSSLVLAEDYEQYF

v_gene: TRBV28
j_gene: TRBJ2-6
d_gene: TRBD1
abundance: .
CDR3nt: TGTGCCAGCAGCAGTCCCGGGACAGGGCCTGGGGCCAACGTCCTGACTTTC
CDR3aa: CASSSPGTGPGANVLTF

v_gene: TRBV27
j_gene: TRBJ1-2
d_gene: .
abundance: .
CDR3nt: TGTGCCAGCAGTCCACAGGGAGGGATCGATGGCTACACCTTC
CDR3aa: CASSPQGGIDGYTF

v_gene: TRBV15
j_gene: TRBJ2-7
d_gene: .
abundance: .
CDR3nt: TGTGCCACCAGCAGAGATTCGAGAGGGCGTTACGAGCAGTACTTC
CDR3aa: CATSRDSRGRYEQYF

v_gene: TRBV28
j_gene: TRBJ2-1
d_gene: .
abundance: .
CDR3nt: TGTGCCAGCATGTTGCGGCTAGCTAGCGATGAGCAGTTCTTC
CDR3aa: CASMLRLASDEQFF

v_gene: TRBV11-2
j_gene: TRBJ2-1
d_gene: .
abundance: .
CDR3nt: TGTGCCAGCAGCTCGCGGACAGCCCCGGAGAGGGGTGAGCAGTTCTTC
CDR3aa: CASSSRTAPERGEQFF

v_gene: TRBV12-5
j_gene: TRBJ2-7
d_gene: .
abundance: .
CDR3nt: TGTGCTAGTGGTTTGGTCGCCCACAGGGTAAGCGAGCAGTACTTC
CDR3aa: CASGLVAHRVSEQYF

v_gene: TRBV5-6
j_gene: TRBJ2-3
d_gene: .
abundance: once
CDR3nt: TGTGCCAGCAGCTTGGGACAGCTGTGGGATACGCAGTATTTT
CDR3aa: CASSLGQLWDTQYF

v_gene: TRBV7-8
j_gene: TRBJ2-7
d_gene: .
abundance: .
CDR3nt: TGTGCCAGCAGCCTTACCAGGATCCCAACCTACGAGCAGTACTTC
CDR3aa: CASSLTRIPTYEQYF

v_gene: TRBV7-2
j_gene: TRBJ1-3
d_gene: TRBD1
abundance: .
CDR3nt: TGTGCCAGCAGCTTTCGGACAGGGGGCGCGGGCGGAAACACCATATATTTT
CDR3aa: CASSFRTGGAGGNTIYF

v_gene: TRBV19
j_gene: TRBJ2-7
d_gene: .
abundance: .
CDR3nt: TGTGCCAGTAGTGAAAGCTCCTACGAGCAGTACTTC
CDR3aa: CASSESSYEQYF

v_gene: TRBV11-2
j_gene: TRBJ1-2
d_gene: TRBD1
abundance: .
CDR3nt: TGTGCCAGCAGCTCAGGACAGGGGAGGGCTGGGAATGGCTACACCTTC
CDR3aa: CASSSGQGRAGNGYTF

v_gene: TRBV28
j_gene: TRBJ1-1
d_gene: .
abundance: few
CDR3nt: TGTGCCAGCAGCTTCGTGGGGGAGAACACTGAAGCTTTCTTT
CDR3aa: CASSFVGENTEAFF

v_gene: TRBV7-8
j_gene: TRBJ2-5
d_gene: .
abundance: once
CDR3nt: TGTGCCAGCAGCTTAGAGTTCAACGGCAAGACCCAGTACTTC
CDR3aa: CASSLEFNGKTQYF

v_gene: TRBV11-2
j_gene: TRBJ2-1
d_gene: .
abundance: .
CDR3nt: TGTGCCAGCAGCGGGTTAGACGCGCCCACTAGGGTCTCCTACAATGAGCAGTTCTTC
CDR3aa: CASSGLDAPTRVSYNEQFF

v_gene: TRBV4-1
j_gene: TRBJ2-1
d_gene: TRBD2
abundance: .
CDR3nt: TGCGCCAGCAGCCAAGAATCGACGGGACTAGTCTACAATGAGCAGTTCTTC
CDR3aa: CASSQESTGLVYNEQFF